This passage covers 24 T cell receptor beta chains from one sample sequenced in a study of OX40 agonist ivuxolimab in advanced cancers. Sequenced by immunoSEQ multiplex PCR; TCRdb stores in-frame clones only, minus some. The table lists more than 60,000 clones, 85% to 90% of them singletons. The starting material was CD4+ or CD8+ T cells sorted from blood, obtained in a trial of the OX40 agonist ivuxolimab. Receptors were obtained from an adult with an advanced solid tumor such as melanoma, head and neck, liver or kidney cancer.

This clone occurred a few times. The rearrangement uses TRBV2 and TRBJ2-2; D is perhaps TRBD1 (7 bases). V was shortened by 5 bases and J by 7 bases, with 14 bases between the two germline ends. The length of the CDR3 is 14 residues. Germline V lookup: CDR1 SNHLY, CDR2 FYNNEI. DNA of the CDR3: TGTGCCAGCAGTTTAAGACAGGGAGGCGGGGAGCTGTTTTTT. It translates to CASSLRQGGGELFF.

This sequence joins TRBV6-1 and TRBJ2-2, with 12 nucleotides matching TRBD2. This CDR3 spans 13 amino acids. Germline assignment: CDR1 MNHNS and CDR2 SASEGT. V lost 8 bases, J lost 7 bases, and 2 bases stayed unmatched. CDR3 DNA sequence: TGTGCCAGCCTAGCGGGGGGGGACGGGGAGCTGTTTTTT. Its protein is CASLAGGDGELFF.

This rearrangement joins TRBV6-5 to TRBJ1-5; weak D call: TRBD1 (6 bases). The CDR3 consists of 15 residues. CDR1 and CDR2 (germline): MNHEY, SVGAGI. V lost 6 bases, J lost 2 bases, and 14 bases lay in between. The CDR3 DNA reads TGTGCCAGCAGCAAATACAGGGCCCGCAATCAGCCCCAGCATTTT. This codes for CASSKYRARNQPQHF.

The V gene is TRBV15, the J gene TRBJ1-6; D perhaps matches TRBD1 (5 bases). Germline V CDR1 and CDR2: LNHNV, YYDKDF (reference sequence). Trimming shortened V by 0 bases and J by 10 bases, and 16 bases separated the two germline ends. This CDR3 comprises 16 residues. CDR3 bases: TGTGCCACCAGCAGAGATGGGGCAGGCCCAAGGTCACCCCTCCACTTT. Its translation: CATSRDGAGPRSPLHF.

This chain joins TRBV6-5 and TRBJ1-3; tentative D call: TRBD1 (6 bases). Germline V gene data show CDR1 as MNHEY and CDR2 as SVGAGI. Trimming removed 0 bases from V and 0 bases from J, with 9 bases in between. CDR3 length: 16 residues. DNA for the CDR3: TGTGCCAGCAGTTACTCAGGGGGGTACTCTGGAAACACCATATATTTT. Translating gives CASSYSGGYSGNTIYF.

V usage is TRBV14 and J usage is TRBJ1-6; 8 bases map to TRBD1. CDR3 length: 15 residues. V lost 4 bases to trimming and J lost 7 bases; unmatched junction nucleotides: 6. Germline V lookup: CDR1 SGHDN, CDR2 FVKESK. CDR3 DNA sequence: TGTGCCAGCAGCCGTACCTGGACAGGGAATTCACCCCTCCACTTT. Its translation is CASSRTWTGNSPLHF.

The chain links TRBV10-1 to TRBJ1-2; D ambiguous. Trimming took 0 bases from V and 1 from J, leaving 9 bases between them. This CDR3 has 15 amino acids. The germline V gene encodes CDR1 WNHNN and CDR2 SYGVQD (reference sequence). The CDR3 sequence is CASSESYRVNYGYTF. For the CDR3, the DNA is TGCGCCAGCAGTGAGTCGTACAGAGTTAACTATGGCTACACCTTC.

V gene TRBV7-2 combines with J gene TRBJ2-3; 8 positions agree with TRBD2. CDR3 length: 17 amino acids. Germline trimming cut 1 base from V and 1 base from J; bases unmatched to any gene: 7. In germline, CDR1 is SGHTA, CDR2 FQGNSA. CDR3 in DNA: TGTGCCAGCAGCTTAGTGCACTTGCGGGGGGGCACAGATACGCAGTATTTT. It is translated as CASSLVHLRGGTDTQYF. The variable domain in full, completed from reference TRBV7-2 and TRBJ2-3, reads GAGVSQSPSNKVTEKGKDVELRCDPISGHTALYWYRQSLGQGLEFLIYFQGNSAPDKSGLPSDRFSAERTGGSVSTLTIQRTQQEDSAVYLCASSLVHLRGGTDTQYFGPGTRLTVL.

The chain uses TRBV29-1 and TRBJ2-5; 7 nucleotides line up with TRBD1. This CDR3 spans 12 amino acids. V shed 0 bases and J 11 bases; nucleotides not matched to a gene: 6. Germline lookup yields CDR1 SQVTM and CDR2 ANQGSEA. CDR3 loop: CSVEDRDRLQYF. DNA of the CDR3: TGCAGCGTTGAAGATCGGGACAGACTACAGTACTTC. The variable domain in full, with the rest retrieved from reference TRBV29-1 and TRBJ2-5, is SAVISQKPSRDICQRGTSLTIQCQVDSQVTMMFWYRQQPGQSLTLIATANQGSEATYESGFVIDKFPISRPNLTFSTLTVSNMSPEDSSIYLCSVEDRDRLQYFGPGTRLLVL.

This clone turned up a few times. The chain joins TRBV30 to TRBJ1-6; 7 bases match TRBD1. The length of the CDR3 is 14 residues. CDR1 is GTSNPN and CDR2 is SVGIG in the germline V gene (reference sequence). V lost 4 bases, J lost 0 bases, and 0 bases stayed unmatched. The DNA for the CDR3 is TGTGCCTGGACAGGGGGCTCCTATAATTCACCCCTCCACTTT. Amino acid sequence: CAWTGGSYNSPLHF.

This clone showed up just once. This chain joins TRBV5-6 and TRBJ2-2, with D possibly matching TRBD1 (6 bases). With 1 base removed from V and 6 bases from J, the gap between germline ends came to 13 bases. Germline CDR1 SGHDT, CDR2 YYEEEE. The CDR3 consists of 15 residues. The CDR3 loop is CASSLIGDNAGELFF. CDR3 DNA: TGTGCCAGCAGCTTGATAGGGGACAACGCCGGGGAGCTGTTTTTT.

V usage is TRBV30 and J usage is TRBJ1-5; 7 nucleotides align to TRBD1. Losses at the gene ends were 1 base for V and 9 bases for J; bases not matched to a gene: 9. The germline gives CDR1 GTSNPN, CDR2 SVGIG (reference sequence). This CDR3 has 14 residues. The CDR3 DNA reads TGTGCCTGGAGTGGCAACAGGGGCGATGGGCCCCAGCATTTT. It codes for CAWSGNRGDGPQHF.

This clone was seen only once. V usage is TRBV18 and J usage is TRBJ1-4; D ambiguous. This CDR3 is 18 amino acids long. Germline assignment: CDR1 KGHSH and CDR2 LQKENI. The V end was cut by 4 bases, the J end by 2 bases, with 20 bases between. The CDR3 DNA sequence: TGTGCCAGCTCACTACAACAAGTCGACGGGAGGACTAATGAAAAACTGTTTTTT. This encodes CASSLQQVDGRTNEKLFF.

The CDR3 DNA follows: TGTGCCAGCAGTTACTCGGTGTCAGGGGCTAACTATGGCTACACCTTC. Protein sequence: CASSYSVSGANYGYTF. The V gene is TRBV6-5, the J gene TRBJ1-2, with a tentative D call TRBD1 (6 bases). Trimming left V 0 bases short and J 0 bases short, with 11 bases between. The CDR3 runs to 16 residues. Germline CDR1 reads MNHEY; CDR2 reads SVGAGI.

In its sample, this clone was seen once. The chain employs TRBV19 and TRBJ2-3; possibly TRBD2 for D (5 bases). Germline assignment: CDR1 LNHDA and CDR2 SQIVND (reference sequence). V lost 7 bases, J lost 0 bases, and 11 bases lay in between. The CDR3 has 14 amino acids. The CDR3 region is CASTLGSSTDTQYF. The CDR3 region has the DNA TGTGCCAGTACACTAGGCTCTAGCACAGATACGCAGTATTTT. The full variable domain, with the rest looked up from reference TRBV19 and TRBJ2-3, is DGGITQSPKYLFRKEGQNVTLSCEQNLNHDAMYWYRQDPGQGLRLIYYSQIVNDFQKGDIAEGYSVSREKKESFPLTVTSAQKNPTAFYLCASTLGSSTDTQYFGPGTRLTVL.

J is TRBJ1-5 and V is TRBV5-1; unclear D gene. The germline V gene encodes CDR1 SGHRS and CDR2 YFSETQ. Trimming took off 2 bases at V and 0 bases at J, with 3 bases between the two ends. The CDR3 has 13 amino acids. The CDR3 spells CASSLHSNQPQHF. The CDR3 DNA reads as TGCGCCAGCAGCTTACATAGCAATCAGCCCCAGCATTTT.

The CDR3 is CASSSGTVGNTIYF. In nucleotides, the CDR3 is TGTGCCAGCAGCTCCGGGACTGTTGGAAACACCATATATTTT. The chain has TRBV2 and TRBJ1-3; D possibly corresponds to TRBD1 (5 bases). CDR1 is SNHLY, CDR2 FYNNEI, per germline. The V and J ends lost 6 bases and 3 bases respectively, with 12 bases between them. This CDR3 has 14 residues.

This chain joins TRBV6-6 and TRBJ2-2, with TRBD1 matching 7 bases. The germline CDR1 and CDR2 sequences are MNHNY and SVGAGI (reference sequence). V lost 0 bases, J lost 6 bases, and 4 bases stayed unmatched. The CDR3 covers 15 residues. As DNA, the CDR3 is TGTGCCAGCAGTTACTCGGGACAGTCATCCGGGGAGCTGTTTTTT. Encoded protein: CASSYSGQSSGELFF.

This chain uses TRBV5-1 with TRBJ2-7; D is undetermined. The germline CDR1 and CDR2 sequences are SGHRS and YFSETQ. V was shortened by 1 base and J by 5 bases, with 16 bases between the two germline ends. CDR3 length: 15 residues. The CDR3 DNA reads TGCGCCAGCAGCTTGAACGGAGCTCTTGGACACGAGCAGTACTTC. Translation: CASSLNGALGHEQYF.

This rearrangement joins TRBV19 to TRBJ2-2; 7 bases align to TRBD2. The germline CDR1 and CDR2 sequences are LNHDA and SQIVND (reference sequence). V lost 7 bases, J lost 3 bases, and 11 bases stayed unmatched. The CDR3 contains 16 residues. For the CDR3, the DNA is TGTGCCAGTAAAAAGGTCGCGGGGGTTGACACCGGGGAGCTGTTTTTT. This sequence encodes CASKKVAGVDTGELFF.

This clone was observed once. V and J are TRBV7-8 and TRBJ2-7; weak D call: TRBD1 (6 bases). The CDR3 consists of 15 residues. CDR1 SGHVS and CDR2 FQNEAQ come from the germline V gene. V lost 0 bases to trimming and J lost 5 bases, with 14 bases between them. The CDR3 DNA follows: TGTGCCAGCAGCTTAGCGCGGGCAGGGGCCAACGAGCAGTACTTC. Its translation is CASSLARAGANEQYF.

The gene calls are TRBV28 and TRBJ1-6, with D perhaps TRBD1 (5 bases). The germline V gene encodes CDR1 MDHEN and CDR2 SYDVKM. The germline V and J ends were trimmed by 5 bases and 7 bases, with 15 bases remaining between them. The CDR3 is 15 amino acids. The DNA for the CDR3 is TGTGCCAGCAGTCCCCGGGGGGTCAGGAATTCACCCCTCCACTTT. It yields the protein CASSPRGVRNSPLHF.

V and J are TRBV6-5 and TRBJ2-1; 12 bases are shared with TRBD2. Per germline, CDR1 MNHEY and CDR2 SVGAGI. Losses at the gene ends were 4 bases for V and 12 bases for J; bases not matched to a gene: 13. The CDR3 covers 16 residues. DNA for the CDR3: TGTGCCAGCAGTTTCCGACTAGCGGGGGCCCACTATGGGCAGTTCTTC. Residues: CASSFRLAGAHYGQFF.

CDR3 residues: CASSFRQGTGWTEAFF. In DNA, the CDR3 is TGTGCCAGCAGCTTCCGCCAAGGGACAGGGTGGACTGAAGCTTTCTTT. This chain links TRBV11-2 with TRBJ1-1; 9 nucleotides align to TRBD1. CDR1 is SGHAT, CDR2 FQNNGV, per germline. V shed 3 bases, J shed 5 bases, and the junction held 10 bases outside the gene matches. There are 16 residues in the CDR3.